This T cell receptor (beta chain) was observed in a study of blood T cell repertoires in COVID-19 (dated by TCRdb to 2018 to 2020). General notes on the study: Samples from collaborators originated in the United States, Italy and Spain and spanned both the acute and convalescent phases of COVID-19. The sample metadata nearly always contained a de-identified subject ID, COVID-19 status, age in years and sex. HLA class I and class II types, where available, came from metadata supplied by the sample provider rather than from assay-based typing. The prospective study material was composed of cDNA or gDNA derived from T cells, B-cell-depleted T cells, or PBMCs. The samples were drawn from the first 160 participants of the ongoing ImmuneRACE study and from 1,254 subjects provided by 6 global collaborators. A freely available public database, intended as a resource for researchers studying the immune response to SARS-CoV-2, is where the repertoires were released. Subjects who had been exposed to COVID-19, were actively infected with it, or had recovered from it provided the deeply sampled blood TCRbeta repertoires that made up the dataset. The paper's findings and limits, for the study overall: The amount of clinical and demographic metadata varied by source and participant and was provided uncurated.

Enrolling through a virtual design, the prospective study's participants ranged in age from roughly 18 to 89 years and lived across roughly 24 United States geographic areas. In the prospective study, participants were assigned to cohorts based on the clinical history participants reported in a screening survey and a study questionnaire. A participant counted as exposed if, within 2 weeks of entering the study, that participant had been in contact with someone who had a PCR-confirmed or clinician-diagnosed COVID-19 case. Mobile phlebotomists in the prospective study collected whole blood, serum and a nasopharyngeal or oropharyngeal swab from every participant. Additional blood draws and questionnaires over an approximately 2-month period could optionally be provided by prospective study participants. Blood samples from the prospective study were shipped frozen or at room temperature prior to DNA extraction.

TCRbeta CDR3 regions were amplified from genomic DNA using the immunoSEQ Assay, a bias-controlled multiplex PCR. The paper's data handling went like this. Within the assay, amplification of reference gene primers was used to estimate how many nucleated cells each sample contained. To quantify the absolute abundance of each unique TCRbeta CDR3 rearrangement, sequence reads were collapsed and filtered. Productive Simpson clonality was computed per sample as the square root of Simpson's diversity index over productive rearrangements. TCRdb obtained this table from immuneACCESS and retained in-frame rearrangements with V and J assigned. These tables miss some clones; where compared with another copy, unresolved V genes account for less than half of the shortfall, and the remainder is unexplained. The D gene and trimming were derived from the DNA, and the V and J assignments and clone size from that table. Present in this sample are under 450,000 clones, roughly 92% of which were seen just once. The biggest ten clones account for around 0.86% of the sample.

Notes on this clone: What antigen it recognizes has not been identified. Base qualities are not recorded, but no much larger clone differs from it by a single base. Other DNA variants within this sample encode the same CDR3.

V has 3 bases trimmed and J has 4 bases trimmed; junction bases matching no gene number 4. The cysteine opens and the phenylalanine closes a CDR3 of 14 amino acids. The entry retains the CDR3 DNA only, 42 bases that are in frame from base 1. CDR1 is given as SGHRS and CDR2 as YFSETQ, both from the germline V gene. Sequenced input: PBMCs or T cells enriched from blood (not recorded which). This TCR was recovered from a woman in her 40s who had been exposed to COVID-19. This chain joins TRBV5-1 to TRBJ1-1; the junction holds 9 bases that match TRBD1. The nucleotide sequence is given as TGCGCCAGCAGCTCGGGACAGGGAGGCACTGAAGCTTTCTTT. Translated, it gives CASSSGQGGTEAFF.